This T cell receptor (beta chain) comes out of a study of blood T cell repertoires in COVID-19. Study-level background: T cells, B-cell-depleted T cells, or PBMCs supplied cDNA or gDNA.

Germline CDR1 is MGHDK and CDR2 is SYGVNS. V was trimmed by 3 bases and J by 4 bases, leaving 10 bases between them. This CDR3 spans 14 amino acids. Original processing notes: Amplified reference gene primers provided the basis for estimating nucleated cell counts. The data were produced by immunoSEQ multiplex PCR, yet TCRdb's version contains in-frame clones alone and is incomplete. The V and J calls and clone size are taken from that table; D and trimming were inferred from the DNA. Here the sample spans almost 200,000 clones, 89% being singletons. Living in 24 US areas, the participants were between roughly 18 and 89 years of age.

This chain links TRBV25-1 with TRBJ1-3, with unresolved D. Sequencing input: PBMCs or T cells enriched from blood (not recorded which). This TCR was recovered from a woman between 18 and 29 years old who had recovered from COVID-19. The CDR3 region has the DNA TGTGCCAGCAGTGAGTCTGGGCTCGGAAACACCATATATTTT. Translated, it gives CASSESGLGNTIYF.